This T cell receptor beta chain was sequenced during a study of spatial heterogeneity in lung cancer. Study-wide context: Matched bulk RNA-seq gave a T cell module score that correlated strongly with tumor-region TCR transcript counts.

From germline, CDR1 is KGHSH and CDR2 LQKENI. Trimming removed 3 bases at V and 0 bases at J, with 9 bases between. There are 15 residues in the CDR3. By its share, this clonotype is medium-sized. Its antigen is undetermined. Carried by each TCR cDNA molecule was a unique molecular identifier. MiXCR, run by TCRdb on the 5' RACE reads, gives a single entry per CDR3 protein. The sample carries a few thousand distinct CDR3 sequences, about 8.3% recorded once. Points from the study as a whole: Higher tumor mutation counts went along with higher counts of expanded intratumoral alpha and beta TCRs.

Time point described: sample taken at primary tumor resection. The cohort: 70 to 75 early-stage, untreated non-small cell lung cancer patients. Without sorting, whole RNA was sequenced from tumor, nontumor lung or frozen PBMC. Sequencing was performed on lung tumor tissue, taken at surgery. This TCR was sampled from a male donor with early-stage non-small cell lung cancer. This chain connects TRBV18 to TRBJ1-5; maybe TRBD1 (5 bases). CDR3 protein: CASSPPTGSNQPQHF. In DNA, the CDR3 is TGTGCCAGCTCACCGCCCACAGGTAGCAATCAGCCCCAGCATTTT.